The clone carrying this T cell receptor beta chain was detected a few times. Its antigen is not identified. The CDR3 is 13 residues long. Germline CDR1 MGHDK, CDR2 SYGVNS. Trimming left V 1 base short and J 5 bases short, with 8 bases between. This sample is drawn from a study of identical twins. TCRdb fed the 5' RACE reads into MiXCR, producing one record per CDR3 protein. The sample holds 700,000 to 950,000 distinct CDR3 sequences, approximately 13% seen once. Study results and caveats: In cord blood, abundant beta clonotypes had fewer insertions; memory showed no trend.

This sample also belongs to another study, concerning yellow fever vaccine responses in identical twins.

The chain has TRBV25-1 and TRBJ1-1; D gene uncertain. This clonotype was sampled from a young woman in good health. Sequenced: PBMCs. CDR3 loop: CASSEFGRTEAFF. The DNA for the CDR3 is TGTGCCAGCAGTGAATTTGGTAGGACTGAAGCTTTCTTT.